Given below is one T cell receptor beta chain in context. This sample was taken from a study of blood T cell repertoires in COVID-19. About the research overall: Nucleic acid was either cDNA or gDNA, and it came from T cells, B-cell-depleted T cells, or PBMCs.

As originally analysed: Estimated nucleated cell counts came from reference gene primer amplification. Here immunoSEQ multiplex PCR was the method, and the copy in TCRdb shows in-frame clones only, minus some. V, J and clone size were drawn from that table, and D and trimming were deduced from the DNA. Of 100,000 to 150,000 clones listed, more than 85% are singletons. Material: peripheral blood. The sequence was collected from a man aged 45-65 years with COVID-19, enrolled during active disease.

This CDR3 is CASSQQRGRGGYEQFF. The CDR3 region has the DNA TGTGCCAGCAGCCAGCAGCGCGGGAGGGGTGGGTATGAGCAGTTCTTC. This chain connects TRBV7-2 to TRBJ2-1; the match to TRBD2 covers 9 bases. This CDR3 region has 16 residues. V lost 5 bases and J lost 8; bases outside the gene matches: 13. Germline V gives CDR1 SGHTA, CDR2 FQGNSA. Variable domain in full (rest from reference TRBV7-2 and TRBJ2-1): GAGVSQSPSNKVTEKGKDVELRCDPISGHTALYWYRQSLGQGLEFLIYFQGNSAPDKSGLPSDRFSAERTGGSVSTLTIQRTQQEDSAVYLCASSQQRGRGGYEQFFGPGTRLTVL.